The rows below give T cell receptor beta chains drawn from one sample of a study of T cell repertoires in ileal Crohn's disease. Libraries were prepared by immunoSEQ multiplex PCR; TCRdb keeps only in-frame clonotypes and omits some of them. The repertoire holds more than 8,500 clones, with around 73% as singletons. What was sequenced was ileal tissue. Every receptor here comes from an adult with Crohn's disease. Each CDR3 is given with its conserved first and last residue. Fields, in order: D gene, V gene, J gene, clone size, CDR3 length, CDR3 DNA, CDR3 protein. D genes are given only for firm matches. A row's size may be missing; if present it is once, few, many or a size class.

>TRBD1|TRBV7-2|TRBJ1-4|NA|14
TGTGCCAGCAGCCCGACAGGGGCGGAAAAAAAACTGTTTTTT
CASSPTGAEKKLFF
>TRBD1|TRBV7-9|TRBJ1-3|few|17
TGTGCCAGCAGCTTATTTCCGGGACAGAACTCTGGAAACACCATATATTTT
CASSLFPGQNSGNTIYF
>NA|TRBV2|TRBJ2-1|NA|14
TGTGCCACCGTCTCAGGGGAGATCTACAATGAGCAGTTCTTC
CATVSGEIYNEQFF
>TRBD1|TRBV7-9|TRBJ2-5|NA|16
TGTGCCAGCAGCTTGATTAGACAGGGTGGGCAAGAGACCCAGTACTTC
CASSLIRQGGQETQYF
>NA|TRBV7-3|TRBJ2-7|NA|15
TGTGCCAGCAGCTTTACAGGTTCGTCTGACTACGAGCAGTACTTC
CASSFTGSSDYEQYF
>TRBD1|TRBV7-6|TRBJ2-1|NA|15
TGTGCCAGCAGCTTTGGGGGACAGGTTTCATCCGAGCAGTTCTTC
CASSFGGQVSSEQFF
>TRBD1|TRBV28|TRBJ1-1|few|17
TGTGCCAGCAGTTTATCGTGGACAGGGGGTTCGGACACTGAAGCTTTCTTT
CASSLSWTGGSDTEAFF
>TRBD2|TRBV5-5|TRBJ2-7|once|18
TGTGCCAGCAGCGTGCAGTTCGGCGGGGGGCGAGCCACCTACGAGCAGTACTTC
CASSVQFGGGRATYEQYF
>NA|TRBV29-1|TRBJ1-1|NA|13
TGCAGCGTTGACGGGGGGCAGGTCACTGAAGCTTTCTTT
CSVDGGQVTEAFF
>TRBD1|TRBV5-5|TRBJ1-3|NA|16
TGTGCCAGCAGCGGGGGACAGGGGGCGCGAGGAAACACCATATATTTT
CASSGGQGARGNTIYF
>NA|TRBV14|TRBJ1-5|NA|14
TGTGCCAGCAGCCACCGGGGGGTGGGTCAGCCCCAGCATTTT
CASSHRGVGQPQHF
>TRBD1|TRBV18|TRBJ2-3|NA|15
TGTGCCAGCTCAGTACAGGGGGCCAGCACAGATACGCAGTATTTT
CASSVQGASTDTQYF
>NA|TRBV5-1|TRBJ2-5|few|15
TGCGCCAGCAGCTTGGGTCGGACAGCCGGAGAGACCCAGTACTTC
CASSLGRTAGETQYF
>NA|TRBV6-4|TRBJ1-1|NA|13
TGTGCCAGCAGTGACTCGAGCGGGGCTGAAGCTTTCTTT
CASSDSSGAEAFF
>NA|TRBV7-2|TRBJ2-7|NA|14
TGTGCCAGCAGCCCCGGGATTTCAAACTACGAGCAGTACTTC
CASSPGISNYEQYF
>NA|TRBV6-1|TRBJ2-3|NA|11
TGTGCCAGCAGTGTTCGGGTTACGCAGTATTTT
CASSVRVTQYF
>TRBD1|TRBV7-6|TRBJ1-4|few|15
TGTGCCAGCAGCATAGGACAGGGGGATAATGAAAAACTGTTTTTT
CASSIGQGDNEKLFF
>NA|TRBV4-2|TRBJ2-7|NA|15
TGTGCCAGCAGCCAAGATAACAGGAATCCCTACGAGCAGTACTTC
CASSQDNRNPYEQYF
>TRBD2|TRBV4-2|TRBJ2-2|NA|19
TGTGCCAGCAGCCAAGTACCGGGACTAGCGGTGTCGAACACCGGGGAGCTGTTTTTT
CASSQVPGLAVSNTGELFF
>TRBD1|TRBV19|TRBJ2-7|NA|15
TGTGCCAGTAGTGCCGCCGGGACAGGAGCCTACGAGCAGTACTTC
CASSAAGTGAYEQYF
>NA|TRBV27|TRBJ2-3|NA|13
TGTGCCAGCAGTTTAACTAGTTGGGATACGCAGTATTTT
CASSLTSWDTQYF
>NA|TRBV7-9|TRBJ2-3|NA|15
TGTGCCAGCAGCTTTTCGAGGGGGAGCACAGATACGCAGTATTTT
CASSFSRGSTDTQYF
>NA|TRBV6-5|TRBJ1-2|NA|11
TGTGCCAGCAGTTCGGGGTTGGGCTACACCTTC
CASSSGLGYTF
>TRBD1|TRBV11-2|TRBJ1-1|NA|14
TGTGCCAGCAGCTCGGACAGGGCCAACACTGAAGCTTTCTTT
CASSSDRANTEAFF
>TRBD1|TRBV4-2|TRBJ2-5|NA|16
TGTGCCAGCAGCCAAGATCGTGGACAGGGGGCAGAGACCCAGTACTTC
CASSQDRGQGAETQYF
>TRBD1|TRBV11-2|TRBJ2-5|NA|15
TGTGCCAGCAGTCTTACAGGGGGCATTGGGGGGACCCAGTACTTC
CASSLTGGIGGTQYF
>NA|TRBV7-2|TRBJ2-7|NA|15
TGTGCCAGCAGCTTATTGGATAGTGGGCAACCCGAGCAGTACTTC
CASSLLDSGQPEQYF
>NA|TRBV30|TRBJ1-6|NA|13
TGTGCCTGGAGGAACGCGGATAATTCACCCCTCCACTTT
CAWRNADNSPLHF
>NA|TRBV5-5|TRBJ2-7|NA|14
TGTGCCAGCAGCTTGGTAACAGCCACCTACGAGCAGTACTTC
CASSLVTATYEQYF
>TRBD2|TRBV27|TRBJ2-6|NA|16
TGTGCCAGCAGTTTTTCAGCGGGAGCCGGGGCCAACGTCCTGACTTTC
CASSFSAGAGANVLTF
>NA|TRBV7-2|TRBJ2-1|large|15
TGTGCCAGCAGCTTACGGGGGTCCCCCTACAATGAGCAGTTCTTC
CASSLRGSPYNEQFF
>TRBD1|TRBV18|TRBJ1-6|once|16
TGTGCCAGCTCCCAGACAGGGGGCGCGAATAATTCACCCCTCCACTTT
CASSQTGGANNSPLHF
>TRBD1|TRBV11-2|TRBJ2-7|NA|15
TGTGCCAGCAGCCCCAAGACAGGGGGTTCCTACGAGCAGTACTTC
CASSPKTGGSYEQYF
>TRBD1|TRBV25-1|TRBJ2-7|NA|14
TGTGCCAGCAGTAGGACAGGGGGCGGCTACGAGCAGTACTTC
CASSRTGGGYEQYF
>TRBD2|TRBV9|TRBJ2-7|NA|15
TGTGCCAGCAGCGACCCCGCTAGCGGAGATTACGAGCAGTACTTC
CASSDPASGDYEQYF
>NA|TRBV12-2|TRBJ2-1|NA|14
TGTGCAAGTCGCCCTAGCGGGAGGGACAATGAGCAGTTCTTC
CASRPSGRDNEQFF
>NA|TRBV19|TRBJ2-1|NA|15
TGTGCCAGTAGTATAGGAGGACTGGGTTACAATGAGCAGTTCTTC
CASSIGGLGYNEQFF
>TRBD1|TRBV2|TRBJ2-3|few|15
TGTGCCAGCAGTGAAGAGACAGGGCCCACAGATACGCAGTATTTT
CASSEETGPTDTQYF
>NA|TRBV11-3|TRBJ2-1|few|14
TGTGCCAGCAGCTTAGGGCAGAACTACAATGAGCAGTTCTTC
CASSLGQNYNEQFF
>NA|TRBV2|TRBJ1-6|NA|14
TGTGCCAGCAGTGAATTCGGGGGGGGGTCACCCCTCCACTTT
CASSEFGGGSPLHF
>NA|TRBV6-1|TRBJ1-3|NA|16
TGTGCCAGCAGTGATTCGCACAGGCGCTCTGGAAACACCATATATTTT
CASSDSHRRSGNTIYF
>TRBD1|TRBV6-5|TRBJ1-1|NA|14
TGTGCCAGCACCCCACAGGGGGAGGTCCCCGAAGCTTTCTTT
CASTPQGEVPEAFF
>NA|TRBV18|TRBJ1-2|once|15
TGTGCCAGCTCACCAGGGCCAGGGGATAGCTATGGCTACACCTTC
CASSPGPGDSYGYTF
>NA|TRBV5-1|TRBJ2-7|NA|15
TGCGCCAGCAGCTTGGAACAGGACACCTCCTACGAGCAGTACTTC
CASSLEQDTSYEQYF
>TRBD2|TRBV30|TRBJ2-7|NA|19
TGTGCCTGGGGAGTACCTGGACTAGCGGGAGAGCTGGGGTTCTACGAGCAGTACTTC
CAWGVPGLAGELGFYEQYF
>NA|TRBV6-5|TRBJ1-2|NA|15
TGTGCCAGCAGTTACGGGCCGGATCTTAACTATGGCTACACCTTC
CASSYGPDLNYGYTF